This T cell receptor (beta chain) was observed in a study of cytomegalovirus exposure and HLA in healthy donors. General study results and limits: Reportedly, diagnosis of cytomegalovirus status by the classifier showed high specificity and sensitivity.

Amplification used 60 Vbeta primers and 13 Jbeta primers. Generated by immunoSEQ multiplex PCR, the TCRdb table keeps only in-frame clones and is missing some. The table lists approximately 200,000 clones, almost 85% of them singletons, with approximately 0.26% in the top ten. Comments on this clone: Its antigen is unidentified.

The receptor was derived from a boy aged 5-17 years in good health and CMV-seronegative. The source material was PBMCs.

CDR3 loop: CATSRGVGTRPLDTQYF. The CDR3, as DNA: TGTGCCACCAGCAGAGGGGTGGGGACTAGGCCTTTAGATACGCAGTATTTT. The V and J genes are TRBV15 and TRBJ2-3; the match to TRBD2 covers 8 bases. With 1 base clipped from V and 5 bases from J, the junction kept 11 bases outside the gene matches. The length of the CDR3 is 17 residues. From germline, CDR1 is LNHNV and CDR2 YYDKDF (reference sequence).